A selection of T cell receptor beta chains follows, all from one sample in a study of OX40 agonist ivuxolimab in advanced cancers. Profiling relied on immunoSEQ multiplex PCR, and the TCRdb table lists in-frame clones only, not all of them. Here the sample spans about 110,000 clones, roughly nine tenths being singletons. The sequences come from CD4+ or CD8+ T cells sorted from blood, collected in a trial of the OX40 agonist ivuxolimab. The receptors here all came from an adult with an advanced solid tumor such as melanoma, head and neck, liver or kidney cancer. Each CDR3 is given with its conserved first and last residue. The D gene is left open where the match is weak. Size is stated for part of the rows, as once, few or many counts, or as a class when the clone is expanded.

D: -; J: TRBJ1-2; V: TRBV2; size: -; CDR3: CASSAATATNYGYTF; DNA: TGTGCCAGCAGTGCTGCGACAGCTACTAACTATGGCTACACCTTC
D: -; J: TRBJ2-1; V: TRBV7-2; size: -; CDR3: CASSLASQYSRQFF; DNA: TGTGCCAGCAGCTTAGCCTCCCAGTATAGCCGGCAGTTCTTC
D: -; J: TRBJ2-7; V: TRBV4-2; size: -; CDR3: CASSQVDYEQYF; DNA: TGTGCCAGCAGCCAAGTCGATTACGAGCAGTACTTC
D: -; J: TRBJ1-3; V: TRBV28; size: -; CDR3: CASSSPQGRVDTIYF; DNA: TGTGCCAGCAGTTCGCCCCAGGGCAGGGTAGACACCATATATTTT
D: -; J: TRBJ2-7; V: TRBV7-2; size: -; CDR3: CASSLGGTIYEQYF; DNA: TGTGCCAGCAGCTTAGGAGGGACAATCTACGAGCAGTACTTC
D: TRBD2; J: TRBJ2-3; V: TRBV30; size: -; CDR3: CAWSRMAGGTDTQYF; DNA: TGTGCCTGGAGTAGGATGGCGGGAGGGACAGATACGCAGTATTTT
D: TRBD2; J: TRBJ2-1; V: TRBV5-1; size: -; CDR3: CASSPGTSGRIGNEQFF; DNA: TGCGCCAGCAGCCCGGGGACTAGCGGGAGGATAGGCAATGAGCAGTTCTTC
D: -; J: TRBJ1-1; V: TRBV2; size: once; CDR3: CASSEVSITSGAEAFF; DNA: TGTGCCAGCAGTGAGGTATCTATTACCTCCGGGGCTGAAGCTTTCTTT
D: TRBD1; J: TRBJ1-4; V: TRBV6-6; size: -; CDR3: CASSYSGGVTNEKLFF; DNA: TGTGCCAGCAGTTACTCAGGGGGCGTCACTAATGAAAAACTGTTTTTT
D: TRBD1; J: TRBJ2-7; V: TRBV23-1; size: -; CDR3: CASSRLRDRTTYEQYF; DNA: TGCGCCAGCAGTCGCCTCCGGGACAGGACCACCTACGAGCAGTACTTC
D: TRBD2; J: TRBJ2-5; V: TRBV13; size: -; CDR3: CASSLELAAGQETQYF; DNA: TGTGCCAGCAGCTTGGAACTAGCGGCCGGTCAAGAGACCCAGTACTTC
D: TRBD1; J: TRBJ2-6; V: TRBV29-1; size: -; CDR3: CSVIMGQDSGANVLTF; DNA: TGCAGCGTTATTATGGGACAGGACTCTGGGGCCAACGTCCTGACTTTC
D: -; J: TRBJ2-7; V: TRBV7-9; size: -; CDR3: CASSYLAGGNYEQYF; DNA: TGTGCCAGCTCCTATTTGGCAGGTGGGAACTACGAGCAGTACTTC
D: -; J: TRBJ1-2; V: TRBV7-8; size: -; CDR3: CASSSRTYYGYTF; DNA: TGTGCCAGCAGCTCCCGGACCTACTATGGCTACACCTTC
D: -; J: TRBJ1-1; V: TRBV4-2; size: -; CDR3: CASSQLQANTEAFF; DNA: TGTGCCAGCAGCCAGCTACAGGCGAACACTGAAGCTTTCTTT
D: -; J: TRBJ2-1; V: TRBV7-8; size: -; CDR3: CASSSLIQQFF; DNA: TGTGCCAGCAGCTCCCTTATCCAGCAGTTCTTC
D: TRBD2; J: TRBJ2-3; V: TRBV5-4; size: -; CDR3: CASSLVLAGASTDTQYF; DNA: TGTGCCAGCAGCTTGGTACTAGCGGGAGCCTCCACAGATACGCAGTATTTT
D: -; J: TRBJ1-2; V: TRBV10-3; size: -; CDR3: CAIAPTPFLGYGYTF; DNA: TGTGCCATTGCCCCAACACCATTCCTAGGCTATGGCTACACCTTC
D: TRBD1; J: TRBJ1-4; V: TRBV4-1; size: -; CDR3: CASSQFSRGERNEKLFF; DNA: TGCGCCAGCAGCCAGTTCAGCAGGGGGGAAAGAAATGAAAAACTGTTTTTT
D: -; J: TRBJ1-1; V: TRBV7-9; size: -; CDR3: CASSLRAEGEAFF; DNA: TGTGCCAGCAGCTTAAGGGCGGAAGGAGAAGCTTTCTTT
D: TRBD2; J: TRBJ2-3; V: TRBV7-3; size: -; CDR3: CASSLGTSGGITDTQYF; DNA: TGTGCCAGCAGCTTAGGGACTAGCGGGGGGATCACAGATACGCAGTATTTT
D: -; J: TRBJ2-7; V: TRBV7-9; size: -; CDR3: CASSQGDGIGVSYEQYF; DNA: TGTGCCAGCAGCCAGGGAGATGGTATAGGGGTTTCCTACGAGCAGTACTTC
D: TRBD1; J: TRBJ2-6; V: TRBV6-5; size: -; CDR3: CASRKTGTGANVLTF; DNA: TGTGCCAGCAGAAAGACAGGGACCGGGGCCAACGTCCTGACTTTC
D: -; J: TRBJ1-1; V: TRBV7-8; size: -; CDR3: CASSLDLHEAFF; DNA: TGTGCCAGCAGCTTAGACCTCCATGAAGCTTTCTTT
D: -; J: TRBJ1-4; V: TRBV7-2; size: -; CDR3: CASSLATNEKLFF; DNA: TGTGCCAGCAGCTTAGCAACTAATGAAAAACTGTTTTTT
D: -; J: TRBJ1-1; V: TRBV7-2; size: -; CDR3: CASSLGITEAFF; DNA: TGTGCCAGCAGCTTAGGGATCACTGAAGCTTTCTTT
D: -; J: TRBJ1-4; V: TRBV18; size: -; CDR3: CASSPTSTNEKLFF; DNA: TGTGCCAGCTCACCGACATCAACTAATGAAAAACTGTTTTTT
D: TRBD2; J: TRBJ2-1; V: TRBV4-3; size: -; CDR3: CASSQTQREYNEQFF; DNA: TGCGCCAGCAGCCAAACCCAGCGGGAGTACAATGAGCAGTTCTTC
D: TRBD1; J: TRBJ2-2; V: TRBV6-1; size: -; CDR3: CASSEGRGPTGELFF; DNA: TGTGCCAGCAGTGAAGGCAGGGGGCCCACCGGGGAGCTGTTTTTT
D: TRBD2; J: TRBJ2-3; V: TRBV2; size: -; CDR3: CASSPEVELAEDTQYF; DNA: TGTGCCAGCAGCCCCGAGGTGGAACTAGCGGAAGATACGCAGTATTTT
D: -; J: TRBJ1-6; V: TRBV10-3; size: -; CDR3: CAISEGGAVNSPLHF; DNA: TGTGCCATCAGTGAGGGGGGGGCTGTAAATTCACCCCTCCACTTT
D: -; J: TRBJ2-2; V: TRBV5-8; size: -; CDR3: CASSPGPNTGELFF; DNA: TGTGCCAGCAGTCCGGGACCGAACACCGGGGAGCTGTTTTTT
D: -; J: TRBJ1-3; V: TRBV19; size: -; CDR3: CASTRSGNSGNTIYF; DNA: TGTGCCAGTACTAGGTCAGGCAACTCTGGAAACACCATATATTTT
D: TRBD2; J: TRBJ2-2; V: TRBV4-3; size: -; CDR3: CASSQETIASGSAAGELFF; DNA: TGCGCCAGCAGCCAAGAAACGATAGCCAGCGGGAGTGCGGCCGGGGAGCTGTTTTTT
D: -; J: TRBJ2-7; V: TRBV15; size: -; CDR3: CATSRDRTRRVYEQYF; DNA: TGTGCCACCAGCAGGGATCGGACGCGGCGGGTCTACGAGCAGTACTTC
D: -; J: TRBJ2-1; V: TRBV6-1; size: -; CDR3: CATERVSYNEQFF; DNA: TGTGCCACCGAAAGGGTTTCCTACAATGAGCAGTTCTTC
D: TRBD2; J: TRBJ2-5; V: TRBV10-3; size: -; CDR3: CATGTSQETQYF; DNA: TGTGCCACGGGGACTAGCCAAGAGACCCAGTACTTC
D: TRBD2; J: TRBJ2-6; V: TRBV7-3; size: -; CDR3: CASSRGGSGANVLTF; DNA: TGTGCCAGCAGCCGCGGGGGCTCTGGGGCCAACGTCCTGACTTTC
D: -; J: TRBJ1-2; V: TRBV9; size: -; CDR3: CASSVGGTRGYTF; DNA: TGTGCCAGCAGCGTAGGGGGAACGAGGGGCTACACCTTC
D: -; J: TRBJ1-1; V: TRBV27; size: -; CDR3: CASSFGAVRSWDTEAFF; DNA: TGTGCCAGCAGTTTTGGCGCAGTACGGTCATGGGACACTGAAGCTTTCTTT
D: -; J: TRBJ1-5; V: TRBV19; size: -; CDR3: CATKDRNQPQHF; DNA: TGTGCCACTAAGGACCGCAATCAGCCCCAGCATTTT
D: TRBD2; J: TRBJ2-5; V: TRBV5-4; size: -; CDR3: CASSWERGGGQETQYF; DNA: TGTGCCAGCAGCTGGGAACGGGGGGGAGGTCAAGAGACCCAGTACTTC
D: -; J: TRBJ1-2; V: TRBV7-3; size: -; CDR3: CASSRGASYGYTF; DNA: TGTGCCAGCAGCCGGGGGGCCTCCTATGGCTACACCTTC
D: TRBD1; J: TRBJ2-2; V: TRBV4-1; size: -; CDR3: CASSQGGTGEPTNTGELFF; DNA: TGCGCCAGCAGCCAAGGGGGGACAGGGGAACCTACGAACACCGGGGAGCTGTTTTTT
D: -; J: TRBJ1-1; V: TRBV4-2; size: -; CDR3: CASSQSSRTSARGTEAFF; DNA: TGTGCCAGCAGCCAAAGTAGCCGGACATCTGCCCGAGGCACTGAAGCTTTCTTT
D: -; J: TRBJ1-4; V: TRBV15; size: -; CDR3: CATSPPTNEKLFF; DNA: TGTGCCACCAGTCCCCCAACTAATGAAAAACTGTTTTTT
D: TRBD2; J: TRBJ2-3; V: TRBV4-3; size: -; CDR3: CASSQGLAGTFNTQYF; DNA: TGCGCCAGCAGCCAGGGACTAGCGGGGACATTCAATACGCAGTATTTT